One and the same sample provided the 20 T cell receptor beta chains below, sequenced in a study of blood T cells in healthy people across ages. Primed by a sample-barcoded 5' primer and a J-beta primer mix, a second PCR proceeded for about 6 to 12 cycles. TCRdb re-derived calls from the 5' RACE reads in MiXCR, one entry per CDR3 protein. The sample lists around 1,100,000 distinct CDR3 sequences; 35% to 40% were seen once. Material for sequencing was blood. The receptor set was obtained from a man in his late teens or twenties in good health.

The V gene is TRBV7-9, the J gene TRBJ1-1; D unresolved. V lost 2 bases and J 11 bases, leaving 12 bases between the germline ends. The CDR3 is 12 residues long. Germline-derived CDR1 and CDR2 are SEHNR and FQNEAQ (reference sequence). CDR3 sequence: CASSLSLGGAFF. The DNA of the CDR3 is TGTGCCAGCAGCTTAAGTCTGGGAGGGGCTTTCTTT.

As DNA, the CDR3 is TGCAGTGCTGGACAAAAAGCGGGAGGGCCGTACGAGCAGTACTTC. Protein: CSAGQKAGGPYEQYF. The chain joins TRBV20-1 to TRBJ2-7, with 10 nucleotides matching TRBD2. The junction had 11 bases not matched to a gene; V was cut back by 5 bases and J by 4 bases. The CDR3 loop spans 15 amino acids. From germline, CDR1 is DFQATT and CDR2 SNEGSKA (reference sequence).

CDR3 residues: CATVGYGQPQHF. The CDR3 region has the DNA TGTGCCACGGTGGGATACGGCCAGCCCCAGCATTTT. The chain carries TRBV6-2 or TRBV6-3 and TRBJ1-5; no firm D call. This CDR3 spans 12 amino acids. CDR1 and CDR2 from the germline V gene are MNHEY and SVGEGT. Trimming pared 10 bases from V and 7 bases from J, leaving 14 bases between.

The V and J genes are TRBV5-1 and TRBJ2-5, with TRBD1 identical over 7 bases. The J call may not be correct, given that the DNA end is closer to TRBJ2-7. In germline, CDR1 is SGHRS, CDR2 YFSETQ. The CDR3 runs to 16 residues. The CDR3 loop is CASSPKVRDSSYEQYF. CDR3 bases: TGCGCCAGCAGCCCAAAGGTCCGGGACAGCTCCTACGAGCAGTACTTC.

The V call is TRBV6-5, the J call TRBJ1-3; D gene unclear. CDR3 length: 15 residues. Per the germline V gene, CDR1 is MNHEY and CDR2 is SVGAGI. V was cut by 5 bases and J by 0 bases, with 11 bases left in between. The CDR3: CASSDTGFSGNTIYF. CDR3 nucleotide sequence: TGTGCCAGCAGTGACACGGGCTTCTCTGGAAACACCATATATTTT.

The chain has TRBV24-1 and TRBJ2-1, with 8 bases aligning to TRBD2. Germline trimming cut 9 bases from V and 4 bases from J; bases unmatched to any gene: 10. CDR3 length: 15 residues. CDR1 and CDR2 from the germline V gene are KGHDR and SFDVKD. The CDR3 sequence is CATGRSSGPYNEQFF. CDR3 bases: TGTGCCACCGGAAGGTCTAGCGGGCCGTACAATGAGCAGTTCTTC.

On this clonotype: A much larger clonotype is one base distant, so this may be a read error. The chain carries TRBV7-3 and TRBJ1-2; unclear D gene. Trimming shortened V by 5 bases and J by 3 bases, and 10 bases separated the two germline ends. Germline V gene data show CDR1 as SGHTA and CDR2 as FQGTGA. There are 13 residues in the CDR3. The CDR3 nucleotides read TGTGCCAGCAGCGTGCAGGAGTACTATGGCTACACCTTC. The encoded protein is CASSVQEYYGYTF.

The chain combines TRBV7-2 with TRBJ2-7, with 10 bases aligning to TRBD2. The CDR3 runs 15 residues. V gave up 0 bases and J gave up 3 bases; unmatched junction bases: 2. Per the germline V gene, CDR1 is SGHTA and CDR2 is FQGNSA. The CDR3 region has the DNA TGTGCCAGCAGCTTAGCAGCGGGGGGGGACTACGAGCAGTACTTC. It translates to CASSLAAGGDYEQYF.

The DNA of the CDR3 is TGCGCCAGCAGCCAAGATCTGGGACAGGGTATTGGTGAGCAGTACTTC. As protein: CASSQDLGQGIGEQYF. The rearrangement joins TRBV4-1 to TRBJ2-5; 9 bases match TRBD1. After removal of 0 bases from V and 11 bases from J, the junction contained 13 bases not matched to a gene. The CDR3 totals 16 residues. Germline lookup yields CDR1 MGHRA and CDR2 YSYEKL.

This clonotype occurred a few times. The chain recombines TRBV28 with TRBJ2-7; possible D gene TRBD2, 5 bases. This CDR3 region has 13 residues. Trimming left V 3 bases short and J 4 bases short, with 10 bases between. The germline gives CDR1 MDHEN, CDR2 SYDVKM. The DNA of the CDR3 is TGTGCCAGCAGTTTGGGGTGGGAGTACGAGCAGTACTTC. This sequence encodes CASSLGWEYEQYF.

This clonotype was seen a handful of times. The rearrangement links TRBV5-1 to TRBJ2-1, with D possibly TRBD1 on 6 matching bases. Trimming removed 0 bases from V and 10 bases from J, with 20 bases in between. Germline CDR1 reads SGHRS; CDR2 reads YFSETQ. There are 16 residues in the CDR3. The chain's CDR3 is CASSLAGQGPREEQFF. CDR3 in DNA: TGCGCCAGCAGCTTGGCCGGGCAGGGGCCGCGAGAAGAGCAGTTCTTC. Using reference TRBV5-1 and TRBJ2-1 for the parts outside the CDR3, the full variable domain is KAGVTQTPRYLIKTRGQQVTLSCSPISGHRSVSWYQQTPGQGLQFLFEYFSETQRNKGNFPGRFSGRQFSNSRSEMNVSTLELGDSALYLCASSLAGQGPREEQFFGPGTRLTVL.

The rearrangement links TRBV5-1 to TRBJ1-1; TRBD1 might be the D (5 bases). The CDR3 has 13 residues. Germline V gene lookup returns CDR1 SGHRS and CDR2 YFSETQ. The V end was cut by 0 bases, the J end by 11 bases, with 14 bases between. The CDR3 protein is CASSLGVSGEAFF. The CDR3 bases are TGCGCCAGCAGCTTGGGGGTGTCGGGGGAGGCTTTCTTT.

As regards this clonotype: A read error may produce the germline difference seen at one junction end. The chain uses TRBV27 and TRBJ2-1; D unclear. The CDR3 runs 14 residues. Germline CDR1 reads MNHEY; CDR2 reads SMNVEV (reference sequence). The DNA for the CDR3 is TGTGCCAGCAGCTCCCTGGGGTCCTTCAATGAGCAGTTCTTC. Its translation is CASSSLGSFNEQFF.

This sequence joins TRBV7-9 and TRBJ2-3, with D possibly being TRBD1 or TRBD2 (5 bases each). V was cut by 1 base and J by 5 bases, with 22 bases left in between. Germline CDR1 and CDR2: SEHNR and FQNEAQ (reference sequence). This CDR3 has 18 residues. Here the CDR3 reads CASSLGYSRDPPEDTQYF. As DNA, the CDR3 is TGTGCCAGCAGCTTAGGGTACTCCCGGGACCCTCCGGAAGATACGCAGTATTTT.

V usage is TRBV20-1 and J usage is TRBJ2-7, with 9 bases matching TRBD2. CDR1 and CDR2 (germline): DFQATT, SNEGSKA (reference sequence). V lost 0 bases to trimming and J lost 7 bases; unmatched junction nucleotides: 16. This CDR3 is built from 17 residues. This CDR3 reads CSARDRGGGASYNEQYF. The CDR3 nucleotides read TGCAGTGCTAGAGATCGGGGCGGGGGGGCCTCCTACAATGAGCAGTACTTC.

The chain employs TRBV9 and TRBJ2-1; unclear D gene. The J call is in doubt because the DNA end fits TRBJ2-7 better. This CDR3 contains 14 residues. Germline V gene data show CDR1 as SGDLS and CDR2 as YYNGEE. The CDR3 loop is CASSVASSYNEQYF. As DNA, the CDR3 is TGTGCCAGCAGCGTAGCCAGCTCCTACAATGAGCAGTACTTC.

This clonotype has only a few counts. The chain recombines TRBV20-1 with TRBJ1-2; 7 bases are shared with TRBD1. The CDR3 is 14 amino acids. Trimming took 3 bases from V and 0 from J; bases not matched to a gene: 4. The germline V gene encodes CDR1 DFQATT and CDR2 SNEGSKA (reference sequence). CDR3: CSARLTGANYGYTF. DNA of the CDR3: TGCAGTGCTAGGCTTACAGGGGCTAACTATGGCTACACCTTC.

This clonotype was observed at least ten times. The CDR3 is CASSQVGGAGTNEQFF. The CDR3 DNA reads TGTGCCAGCAGCCAAGTAGGGGGCGCCGGCACCAATGAGCAGTTCTTC. V gene TRBV7-2 combines with J gene TRBJ2-1, with 7 bases fitting TRBD1. The CDR3 runs 16 residues. After removal of 5 bases from V and 6 bases from J, the junction contained 13 bases not matched to a gene. From germline, CDR1 is SGHTA and CDR2 FQGNSA. The full variable domain, with the rest looked up from reference TRBV7-2 and TRBJ2-1, is GAGVSQSPSNKVTEKGKDVELRCDPISGHTALYWYRQSLGQGLEFLIYFQGNSAPDKSGLPSDRFSAERTGGSVSTLTIQRTQQEDSAVYLCASSQVGGAGTNEQFFGPGTRLTVL.

This clonotype was recorded a few times. A single base separates this from a much larger clone, so it may be a read error. V is TRBV29-1 and J is TRBJ2-1, with D perhaps being TRBD1 or TRBD2 (5 bases each). Gene TRBJ2-7 matches the end of the DNA better, so the J call may be wrong. The length of the CDR3 is 15 residues. Germline V gives CDR1 SQVTM, CDR2 ANQGSEA. The DNA of the CDR3 is TGCAGCGTTGAAGATCCGGGGCCGACCTACAATGAGCAGTACTTC. The encoded protein is CSVEDPGPTYNEQYF.

This clonotype was counted at least ten times. At one of its ends the junction is not consistent with the germline gene, which may arise from a read error. The V and J genes are TRBV11-2 and TRBJ2-1; the match to TRBD2 covers 10 bases. CDR1 and CDR2 (germline): SGHAT, FQNNGV. The length of the CDR3 is 15 residues. CDR3 coding DNA: TGCGCCAGCAGCCTAGTAGCGGGGGGTTACAATGAGCAGTTCTTC. Residues: CASSLVAGGYNEQFF.